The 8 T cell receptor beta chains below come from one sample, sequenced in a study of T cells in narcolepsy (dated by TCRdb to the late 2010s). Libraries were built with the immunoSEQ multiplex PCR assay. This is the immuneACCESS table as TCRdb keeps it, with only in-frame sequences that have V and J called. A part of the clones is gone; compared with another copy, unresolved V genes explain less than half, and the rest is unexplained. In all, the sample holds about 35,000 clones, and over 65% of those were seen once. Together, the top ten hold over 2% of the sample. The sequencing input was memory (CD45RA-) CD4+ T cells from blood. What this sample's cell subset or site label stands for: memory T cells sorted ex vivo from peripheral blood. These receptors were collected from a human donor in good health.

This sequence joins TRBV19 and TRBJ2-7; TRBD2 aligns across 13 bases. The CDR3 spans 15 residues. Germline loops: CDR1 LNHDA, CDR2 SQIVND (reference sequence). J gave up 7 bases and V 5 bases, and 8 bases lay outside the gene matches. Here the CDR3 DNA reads TGTGCCAGTAGTTTTCAGACTAGCGGGAGGTCTGAGCAGTACTTC. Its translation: CASSFQTSGRSEQYF.

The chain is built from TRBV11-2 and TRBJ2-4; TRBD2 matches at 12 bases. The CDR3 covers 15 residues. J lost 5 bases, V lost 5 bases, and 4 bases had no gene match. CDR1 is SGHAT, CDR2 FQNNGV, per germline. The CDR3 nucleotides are TGTGCCAGCAGCAGGACTAGCGGGACCCAAAACATTCAGTACTTC. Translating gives CASSRTSGTQNIQYF.

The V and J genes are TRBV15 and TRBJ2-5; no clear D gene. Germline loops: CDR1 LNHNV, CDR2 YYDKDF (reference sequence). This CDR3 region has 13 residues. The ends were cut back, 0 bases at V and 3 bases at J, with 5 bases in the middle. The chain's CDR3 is CATSREGKETQYF. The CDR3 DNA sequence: TGTGCCACCAGCAGAGAGGGGAAAGAGACCCAGTACTTC. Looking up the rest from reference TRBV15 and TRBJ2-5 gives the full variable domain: DAMVIQNPRYQVTQFGKPVTLSCSQTLNHNVMYWYQQKSSQAPKLLFHYYDKDFNNEADTPDNFQSRRPNTSFCFLDIRSPGLGDTAMYLCATSREGKETQYFGPGTRLLVL.

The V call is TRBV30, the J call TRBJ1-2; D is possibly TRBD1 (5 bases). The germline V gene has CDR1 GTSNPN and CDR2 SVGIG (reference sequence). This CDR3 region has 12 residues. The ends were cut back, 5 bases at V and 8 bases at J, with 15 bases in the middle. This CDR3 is CAWFSRGGGYTF. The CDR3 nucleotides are TGTGCCTGGTTCTCCCGGGGGGGAGGCTACACCTTC.

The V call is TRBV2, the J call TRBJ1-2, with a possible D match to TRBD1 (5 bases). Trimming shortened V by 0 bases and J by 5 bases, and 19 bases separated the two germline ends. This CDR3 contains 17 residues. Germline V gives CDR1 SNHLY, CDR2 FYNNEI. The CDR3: CASSEARGTSGPYGYTF. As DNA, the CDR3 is TGTGCCAGCAGTGAAGCCCGAGGGACGTCTGGGCCATATGGCTACACCTTC. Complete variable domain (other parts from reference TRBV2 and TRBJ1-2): EPEVTQTPSHQVTQMGQEVILRCVPISNHLYFYWYRQILGQKVEFLVSFYNNEISEKSEIFDDQFSVERPDGSNFTLKIRSTKLEDSAMYFCASSEARGTSGPYGYTFGSGTRLTVV.

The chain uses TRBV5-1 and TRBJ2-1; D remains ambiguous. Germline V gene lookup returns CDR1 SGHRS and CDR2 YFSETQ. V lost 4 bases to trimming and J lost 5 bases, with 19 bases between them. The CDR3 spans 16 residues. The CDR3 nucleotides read TGCGCCAGCAGCGACGTGAGCAGGAACCGAGACAATGAGCAGTTCTTC. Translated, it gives CASSDVSRNRDNEQFF.

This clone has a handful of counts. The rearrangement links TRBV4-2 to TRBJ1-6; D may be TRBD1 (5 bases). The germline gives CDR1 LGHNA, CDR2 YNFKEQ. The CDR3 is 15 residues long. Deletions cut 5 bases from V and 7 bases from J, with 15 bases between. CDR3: CASSLGPGGNSPLHF. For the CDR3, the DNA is TGTGCCAGCAGCTTGGGGCCCGGCGGGAATTCACCCCTCCACTTT.

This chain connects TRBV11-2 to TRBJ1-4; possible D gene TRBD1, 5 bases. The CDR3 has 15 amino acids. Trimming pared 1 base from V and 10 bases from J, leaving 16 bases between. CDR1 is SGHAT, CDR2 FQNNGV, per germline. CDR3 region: CASSLAGQLQGKLFF. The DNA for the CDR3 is TGTGCCAGCAGCTTAGCTGGCCAGCTTCAGGGAAAACTGTTTTTT.